This entry features one T cell receptor beta chain sequence. This sample was taken from a study of blood T cell repertoires in COVID-19. This table comes from immunoSEQ multiplex PCR, and its TCRdb copy is limited to in-frame clones, with some not included. Of over 200,000 clones in the sample, nearly 90% were seen once. V dropped 3 bases and J dropped 4 bases, with 9 bases sitting between them. Per the germline V gene, CDR1 is SGHVS and CDR2 is FQNEAQ. This CDR3 comprises 13 residues. The study recruited people aged roughly 18 to 89 years across roughly 23 US areas. Allocation to cohorts depended on clinical history reported by the participants. What the recovered Cohort 3 donors had was two negative PCRs, clearance, or symptom resolution.

The TCR comes from a man aged 30 to 45 who had recovered from COVID-19. The sequencing input was PBMCs or T cells enriched from blood (not recorded which). The chain uses TRBV7-8 and TRBJ1-1; tentatively, D is TRBD1 (6 bases). CDR3 in amino acids: CASSFIGGTEAFF. As DNA, the CDR3 is TGTGCCAGCAGCTTTATAGGGGGCACTGAAGCTTTCTTT.